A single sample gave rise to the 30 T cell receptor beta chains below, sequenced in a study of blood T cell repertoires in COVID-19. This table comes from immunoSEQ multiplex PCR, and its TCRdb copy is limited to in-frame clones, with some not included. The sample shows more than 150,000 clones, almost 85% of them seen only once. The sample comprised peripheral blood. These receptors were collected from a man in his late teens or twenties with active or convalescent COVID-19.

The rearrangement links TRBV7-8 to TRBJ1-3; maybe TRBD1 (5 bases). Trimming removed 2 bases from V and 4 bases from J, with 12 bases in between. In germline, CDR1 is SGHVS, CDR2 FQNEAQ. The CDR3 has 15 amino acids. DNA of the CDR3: TGTGCCAGCAGCTTAATATCGGGGGTCGGAAACACCATATATTTT. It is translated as CASSLISGVGNTIYF.

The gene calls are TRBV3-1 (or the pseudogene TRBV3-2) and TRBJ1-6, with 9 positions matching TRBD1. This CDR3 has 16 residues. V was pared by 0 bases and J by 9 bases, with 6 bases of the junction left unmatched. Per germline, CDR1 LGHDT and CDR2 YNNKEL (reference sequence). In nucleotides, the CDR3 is TGTGCCAGCAGCCAAGATCGTCCGGGACAGGGTTCACCCCTCCACTTT. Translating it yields CASSQDRPGQGSPLHF.

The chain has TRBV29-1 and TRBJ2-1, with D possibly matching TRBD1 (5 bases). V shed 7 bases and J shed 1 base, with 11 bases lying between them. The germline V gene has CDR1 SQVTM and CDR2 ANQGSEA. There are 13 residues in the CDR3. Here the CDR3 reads CSAARGSYNEQFF. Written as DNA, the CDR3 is TGCAGCGCGGCAAGGGGTTCCTACAATGAGCAGTTCTTC.

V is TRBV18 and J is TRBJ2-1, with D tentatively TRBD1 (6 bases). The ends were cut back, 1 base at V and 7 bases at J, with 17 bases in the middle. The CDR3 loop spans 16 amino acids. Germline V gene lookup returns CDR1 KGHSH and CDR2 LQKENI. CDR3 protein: CASSPRGGNPWNEQFF. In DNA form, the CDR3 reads TGTGCCAGCTCACCACGAGGGGGTAATCCTTGGAATGAGCAGTTCTTC.

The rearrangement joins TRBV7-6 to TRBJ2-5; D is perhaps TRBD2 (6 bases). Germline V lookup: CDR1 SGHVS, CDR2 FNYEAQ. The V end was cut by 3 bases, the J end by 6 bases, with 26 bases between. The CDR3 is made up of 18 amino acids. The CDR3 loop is CASSFLTPAEGTPKTQYF. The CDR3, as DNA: TGTGCCAGCAGCTTCCTGACCCCGGCGGAGGGGACCCCCAAGACCCAGTACTTC.

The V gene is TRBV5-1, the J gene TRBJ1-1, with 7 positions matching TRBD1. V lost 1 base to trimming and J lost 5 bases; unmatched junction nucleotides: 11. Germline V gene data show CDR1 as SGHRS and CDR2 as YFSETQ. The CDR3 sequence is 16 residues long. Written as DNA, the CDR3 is TGCGCCAGCAGCTTGAACTTGGTCAGGGGGTGGACTGAAGCTTTCTTT. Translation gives CASSLNLVRGWTEAFF.

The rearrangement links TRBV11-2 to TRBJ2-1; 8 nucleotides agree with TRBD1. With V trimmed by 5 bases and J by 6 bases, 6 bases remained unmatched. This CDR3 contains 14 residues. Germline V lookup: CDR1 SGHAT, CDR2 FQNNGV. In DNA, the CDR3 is TGTGCCAGCAGCCGGACAGGGACCTTCAATGAGCAGTTCTTC. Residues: CASSRTGTFNEQFF.

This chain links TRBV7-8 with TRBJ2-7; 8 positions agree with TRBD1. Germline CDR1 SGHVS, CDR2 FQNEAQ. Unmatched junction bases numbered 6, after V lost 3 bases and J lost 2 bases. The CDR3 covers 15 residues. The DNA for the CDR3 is TGTGCCAGCAGCTTTGGACAGGGTCTGACCTACGAGCAGTACTTC. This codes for CASSFGQGLTYEQYF.

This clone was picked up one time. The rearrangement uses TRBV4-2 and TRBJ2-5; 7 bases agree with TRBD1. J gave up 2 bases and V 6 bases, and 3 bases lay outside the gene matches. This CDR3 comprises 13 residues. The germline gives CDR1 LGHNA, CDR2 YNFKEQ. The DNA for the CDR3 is TGTGCCAGCAGATCGACAGGGCAAGAGACCCAGTACTTC. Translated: CASRSTGQETQYF.

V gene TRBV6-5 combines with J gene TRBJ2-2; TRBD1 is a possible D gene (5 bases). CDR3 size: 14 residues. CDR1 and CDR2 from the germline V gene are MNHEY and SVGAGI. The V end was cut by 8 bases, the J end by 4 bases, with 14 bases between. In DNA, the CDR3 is TGTGCCAGCCTCGTCCAGGGCGGCACCGGGGAGCTGTTTTTT. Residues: CASLVQGGTGELFF.

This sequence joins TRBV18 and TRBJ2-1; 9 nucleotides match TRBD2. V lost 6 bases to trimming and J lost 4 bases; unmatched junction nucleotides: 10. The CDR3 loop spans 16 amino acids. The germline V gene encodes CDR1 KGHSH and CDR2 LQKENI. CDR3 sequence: CASSAGGLATYNEQFF. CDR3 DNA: TGTGCCAGCTCCGCAGGGGGACTAGCTACATACAATGAGCAGTTCTTC.

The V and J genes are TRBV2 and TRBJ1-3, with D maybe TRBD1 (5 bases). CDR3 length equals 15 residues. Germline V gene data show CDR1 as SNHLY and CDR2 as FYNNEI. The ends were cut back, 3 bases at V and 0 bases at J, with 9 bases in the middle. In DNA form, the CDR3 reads TGTGCCAGCAGTGATCGGGGGAACTCTGGAAACACCATATATTTT. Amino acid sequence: CASSDRGNSGNTIYF.

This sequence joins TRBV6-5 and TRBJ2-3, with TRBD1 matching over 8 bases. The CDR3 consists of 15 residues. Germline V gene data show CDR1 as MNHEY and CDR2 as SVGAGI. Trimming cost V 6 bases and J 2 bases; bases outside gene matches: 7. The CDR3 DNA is TGTGCCAGCAGATCACCAGGGGGCCTCACAGATACGCAGTATTTT. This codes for CASRSPGGLTDTQYF.

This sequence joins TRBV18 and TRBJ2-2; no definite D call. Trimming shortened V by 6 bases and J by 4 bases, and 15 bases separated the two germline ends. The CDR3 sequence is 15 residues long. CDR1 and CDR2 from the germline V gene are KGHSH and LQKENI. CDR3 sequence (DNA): TGTGCCAGCTCGCCCCCCGCGGCCGGCACCGGGGAGCTGTTTTTT. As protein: CASSPPAAGTGELFF.

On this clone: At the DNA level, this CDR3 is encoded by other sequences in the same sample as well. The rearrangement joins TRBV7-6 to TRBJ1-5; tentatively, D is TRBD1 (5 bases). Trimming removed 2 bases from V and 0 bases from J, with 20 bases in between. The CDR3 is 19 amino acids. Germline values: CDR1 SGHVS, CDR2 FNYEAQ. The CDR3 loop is CASSLQFPGGAGSNQPQHF. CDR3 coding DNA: TGTGCCAGCAGCTTACAATTCCCCGGGGGAGCGGGTAGCAATCAGCCCCAGCATTTT.

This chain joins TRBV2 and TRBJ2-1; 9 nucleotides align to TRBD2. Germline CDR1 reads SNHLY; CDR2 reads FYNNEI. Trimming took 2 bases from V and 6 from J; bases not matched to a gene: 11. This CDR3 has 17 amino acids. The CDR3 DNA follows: TGTGCCAGCAGTGAACCCGGGAGGCTAGCGGGACTCAATGAGCAGTTCTTC. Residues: CASSEPGRLAGLNEQFF.

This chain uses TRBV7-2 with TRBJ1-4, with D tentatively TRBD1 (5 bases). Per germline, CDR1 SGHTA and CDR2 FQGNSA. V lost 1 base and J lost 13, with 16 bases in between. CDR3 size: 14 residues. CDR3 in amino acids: CASSLERGPGGLFF. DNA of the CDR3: TGTGCCAGCAGCTTAGAGAGAGGGCCCGGGGGACTGTTTTTT.

This CDR3 is CASSQTHGSNEQFF. The CDR3 DNA sequence: TGCGCCAGCAGCCAAACCCACGGGAGCAATGAGCAGTTCTTC. V is TRBV4-1 and J is TRBJ2-1; D might be TRBD2 (6 bases). The CDR3 is 14 amino acids. Germline-derived CDR1 and CDR2 are MGHRA and YSYEKL. The V end was cut by 2 bases, the J end by 6 bases, with 11 bases between.

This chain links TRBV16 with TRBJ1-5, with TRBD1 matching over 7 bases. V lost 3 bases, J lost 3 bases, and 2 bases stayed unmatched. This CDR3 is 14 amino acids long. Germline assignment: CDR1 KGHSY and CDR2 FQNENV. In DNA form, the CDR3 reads TGTGCCAGCAGCCAGGACAGGTTCAATCAGCCCCAGCATTTT. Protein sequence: CASSQDRFNQPQHF. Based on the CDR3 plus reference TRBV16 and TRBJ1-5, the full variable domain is GEEVAQTPKHLVRGEGQKAKLYCAPIKGHSYVFWYQQVLKNEFKFLISFQNENVFDETGMPKERFSAKCLPNSPCSLEIQATKLEDSAVYFCASSQDRFNQPQHFGDGTRLSIL.

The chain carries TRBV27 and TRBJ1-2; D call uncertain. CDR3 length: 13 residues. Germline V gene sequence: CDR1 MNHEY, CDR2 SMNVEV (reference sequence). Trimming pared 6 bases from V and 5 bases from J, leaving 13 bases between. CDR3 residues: CASSPYAEYGYTF. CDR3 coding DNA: TGTGCCAGCAGCCCCTACGCGGAGTATGGCTACACCTTC.

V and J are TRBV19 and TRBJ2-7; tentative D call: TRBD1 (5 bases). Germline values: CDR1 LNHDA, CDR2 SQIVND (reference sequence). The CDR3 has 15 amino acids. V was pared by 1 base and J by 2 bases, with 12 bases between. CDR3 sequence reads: CASSIGADSPYEQYF. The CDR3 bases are TGTGCCAGTAGTATAGGGGCTGACAGCCCCTACGAGCAGTACTTC. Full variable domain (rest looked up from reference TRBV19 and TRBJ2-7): DGGITQSPKYLFRKEGQNVTLSCEQNLNHDAMYWYRQDPGQGLRLIYYSQIVNDFQKGDIAEGYSVSREKKESFPLTVTSAQKNPTAFYLCASSIGADSPYEQYFGPGTRLTVT.

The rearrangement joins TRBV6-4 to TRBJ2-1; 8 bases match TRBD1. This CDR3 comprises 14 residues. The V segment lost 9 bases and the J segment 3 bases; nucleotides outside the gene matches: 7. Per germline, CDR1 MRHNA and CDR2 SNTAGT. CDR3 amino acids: CASKRTGHYNEQFF. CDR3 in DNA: TGTGCCAGTAAGAGGACAGGGCACTACAATGAGCAGTTCTTC.

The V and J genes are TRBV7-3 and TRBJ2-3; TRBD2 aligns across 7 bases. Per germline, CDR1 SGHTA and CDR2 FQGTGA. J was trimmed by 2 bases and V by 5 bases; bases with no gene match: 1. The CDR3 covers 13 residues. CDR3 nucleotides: TGTGCCAGCAGCAGGGACTACACAGATACGCAGTATTTT. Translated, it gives CASSRDYTDTQYF.

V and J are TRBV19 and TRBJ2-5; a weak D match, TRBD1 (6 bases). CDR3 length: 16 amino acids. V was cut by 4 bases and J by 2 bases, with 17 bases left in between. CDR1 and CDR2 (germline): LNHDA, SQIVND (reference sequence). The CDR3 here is CASSTGWAGEQETQYF. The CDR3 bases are TGTGCCAGTAGTACGGGGTGGGCAGGGGAGCAAGAGACCCAGTACTTC.

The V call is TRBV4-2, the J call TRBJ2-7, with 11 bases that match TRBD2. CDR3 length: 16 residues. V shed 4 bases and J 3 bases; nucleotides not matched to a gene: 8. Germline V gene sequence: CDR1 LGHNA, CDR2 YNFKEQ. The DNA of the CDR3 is TGTGCCAGCAGCCCAGAGGGACTAGCGGAACTCTACGAGCAGTACTTC. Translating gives CASSPEGLAELYEQYF.

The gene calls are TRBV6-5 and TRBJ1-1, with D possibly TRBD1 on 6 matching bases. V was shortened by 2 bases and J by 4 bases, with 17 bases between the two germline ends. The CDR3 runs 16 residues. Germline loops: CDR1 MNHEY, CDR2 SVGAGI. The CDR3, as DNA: TGTGCCAGCAGTTACCAACAGGGTTGGGTCCCCACTGAAGCTTTCTTT. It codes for CASSYQQGWVPTEAFF.

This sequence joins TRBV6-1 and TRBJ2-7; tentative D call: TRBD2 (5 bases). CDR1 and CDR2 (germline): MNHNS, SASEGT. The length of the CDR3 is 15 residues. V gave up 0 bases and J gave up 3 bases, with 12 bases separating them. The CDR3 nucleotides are TGTGCCAGCAGTGAAGCTATTACTAGATACTACGAGCAGTACTTC. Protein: CASSEAITRYYEQYF.

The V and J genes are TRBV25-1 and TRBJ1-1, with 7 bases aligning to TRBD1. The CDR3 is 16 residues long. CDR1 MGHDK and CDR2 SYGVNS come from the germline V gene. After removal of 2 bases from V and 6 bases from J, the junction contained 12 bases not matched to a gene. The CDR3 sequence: CASSETGQAARAEAFF. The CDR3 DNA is TGTGCCAGCAGTGAAACTGGACAGGCCGCGAGGGCTGAAGCTTTCTTT. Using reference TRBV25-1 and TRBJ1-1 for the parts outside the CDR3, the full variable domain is EADIYQTPRYLVIGTGKKITLECSQTMGHDKMYWYQQDPGMELHLIHYSYGVNSTEKGDLSSESTVSRIRTEHFPLTLESARPSHTSQYLCASSETGQAARAEAFFGQGTRLTVV.

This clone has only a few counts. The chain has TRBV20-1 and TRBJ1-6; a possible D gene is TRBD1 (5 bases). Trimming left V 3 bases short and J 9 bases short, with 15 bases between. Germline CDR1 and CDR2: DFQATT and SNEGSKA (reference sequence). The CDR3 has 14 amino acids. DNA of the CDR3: TGCAGTGCTAGTGGGGGGGTCTCAGGTTCACCCCTCCACTTT. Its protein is CSASGGVSGSPLHF.

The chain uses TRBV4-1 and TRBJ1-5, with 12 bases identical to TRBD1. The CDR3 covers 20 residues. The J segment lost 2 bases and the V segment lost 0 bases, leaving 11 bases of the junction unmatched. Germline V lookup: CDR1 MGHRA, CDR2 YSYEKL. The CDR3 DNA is TGCGCCAGCAGCCAAGATCACAGGGGACAGGGGGCGTCTGGCAATCAGCCCCAGCATTTT. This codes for CASSQDHRGQGASGNQPQHF.